Below, 28 T cell receptor beta chains from the same sample are listed, as sequenced in a study of response to subunit inactivated influenza vaccine (dated 2018 in TCRdb). The method behind the library was RT-PCR. The sequencer was an Illumina HiSeq 2500. In TCRdb, the public reads were trimmed at Q25 with fastp and aligned with MiXCR, with productive beta chains retained. Rows are combined by CDR3 protein, so each entry shows the most common genes and DNA. This sample comprises more than 150,000 distinct CDR3 sequences, around 9% of them detected only once. The ten largest clones take up about a tenth of the sample. Sequences were derived from non-naive T cells sorted from PBMCs, sampled on the day of vaccination. The cell subset or site label, as the study defines it: memory T cell fraction. The source is a man between 50 and 59 years old who received an inactivated influenza vaccine. Donor details come from another sample of the same person, matched by shared clones.

This chain connects TRBV2 to TRBJ2-5; D is perhaps TRBD2 (7 bases). CDR1 is SNHLY, CDR2 FYNNEI, per germline. Trimming took off 7 bases at V and 4 bases at J, with 13 bases between the two ends. The CDR3 consists of 13 residues. As DNA, the CDR3 is TGTGCCAGCAACTGGGGGGGGGCAGAGACCCAGTACTTC. Translating it yields CASNWGGAETQYF.

This clonotype showed up many times. The chain links TRBV11-2 to TRBJ2-2; D perhaps matches TRBD1 (6 bases). The V and J ends lost 6 bases and 1 base respectively, with 12 bases between them. Germline CDR1 is SGHAT and CDR2 is FQNNGV. The CDR3 has 15 residues. The CDR3 region is CASRLGAMNTGELFF. The CDR3 DNA reads TGTGCCAGCAGGCTGGGGGCAATGAACACCGGGGAGCTGTTTTTT.

In its sample, this clonotype was seen a few times. This chain joins TRBV7-9 and TRBJ1-5, with 7 bases fitting TRBD1. V lost 2 bases, J lost 7 bases, and 2 bases stayed unmatched. This CDR3 has 13 amino acids. The germline V gene has CDR1 SEHNR and CDR2 FQNEAQ (reference sequence). The CDR3, as DNA: TGTGCCAGCAGCTTAACAGGGGACCAGCCCCAGCATTTT. It codes for CASSLTGDQPQHF.

This clonotype was seen repeatedly, ten times or more. This chain joins TRBV7-2 and TRBJ2-7; D uncertain. Germline CDR1 SGHTA, CDR2 FQGNSA. The V end was cut by 0 bases, the J end by 0 bases, with 9 bases between. This CDR3 contains 15 residues. CDR3 residues: CASSLAFRSSYEQYF. Written as DNA, the CDR3 is TGTGCCAGCAGCTTAGCGTTTAGATCCTCCTACGAGCAGTACTTC.

This clonotype was picked up a small number of times. This chain connects TRBV28 to TRBJ2-3, with 8 bases that match TRBD1. The CDR3 extends over 15 amino acids. Germline V CDR1 and CDR2: MDHEN, SYDVKM. Trimming took 4 bases from V and 1 from J; bases not matched to a gene: 4. The CDR3 region is CASSYRQGRTDTQYF. Here the CDR3 DNA reads TGTGCCAGCAGTTACCGACAGGGGCGCACAGATACGCAGTATTTT.

This clonotype has just a few counts. The genes are TRBV14 and TRBJ2-6; D gene unclear. This CDR3 contains 14 residues. V was trimmed by 3 bases and J by 0 bases, leaving 3 bases between them. Germline lookup yields CDR1 SGHDN and CDR2 FVKESK. CDR3 nucleotide sequence: TGTGCCAGCAGCCATGTCTCTGGGGCCAACGTCCTGACTTTC. Amino acid sequence: CASSHVSGANVLTF.

This clonotype was seen ten or more times. The rearrangement joins TRBV2 to TRBJ1-6; 11 positions agree with TRBD1. Germline assignment: CDR1 SNHLY and CDR2 FYNNEI. With V trimmed by 7 bases and J by 10 bases, 6 bases remained unmatched. The CDR3 covers 14 residues. The CDR3 is CASIGTGGFSPLHF. As DNA, the CDR3 is TGTGCCAGCATCGGGACAGGGGGATTCTCACCCCTCCACTTT. Looking up the rest from reference TRBV2 and TRBJ1-6 gives the full variable domain: EPEVTQTPSHQVTQMGQEVILRCVPISNHLYFYWYRQILGQKVEFLVSFYNNEISEKSEIFDDQFSVERPDGSNFTLKIRSTKLEDSAMYFCASIGTGGFSPLHFGNGTRLTVT.

The rearrangement joins TRBV5-1 to TRBJ2-5; TRBD2 matches at 15 bases. V dropped 1 base and J dropped 5; count of bases not matched to a gene: 3. CDR1 and CDR2 from the germline V gene are SGHRS and YFSETQ. The CDR3 totals 16 residues. The CDR3 sequence: CASSLRTSGGAETQYF. CDR3 sequence (DNA): TGCGCCAGCAGCTTGAGGACTAGCGGGGGGGCCGAGACCCAGTACTTC.

This clonotype was detected many times. The chain joins TRBV7-2 to TRBJ1-1; D possibly corresponds to TRBD1 (5 bases). The CDR3 totals 12 residues. Germline CDR1 SGHTA, CDR2 FQGNSA. V was trimmed by 5 bases and J by 8 bases, leaving 12 bases between them. This chain's CDR3 is CASSGQGLEAFF. DNA for the CDR3: TGTGCCAGCAGCGGCCAGGGATTGGAAGCTTTCTTT.

This sequence joins TRBV20-1 and TRBJ2-4, with TRBD1 matching 7 bases. The CDR3 length is 15 residues. J lost 2 bases, V lost 6 bases, and 10 bases had no gene match. Looked up from germline, CDR1 is DFQATT and CDR2 is SNEGSKA (reference sequence). DNA of the CDR3: TGCAGTGCACCGACAGGGAGAATAACCAAAAACATTCAGTACTTC. It specifies CSAPTGRITKNIQYF.

In regard to this clonotype: A much larger clone lies a single base off, so this may be a read error. This chain joins TRBV20-1 and TRBJ2-5; 7 bases are shared with TRBD1. Looked up from germline, CDR1 is DFQATT and CDR2 is SNEGSKA (reference sequence). V shed 3 bases, J shed 7 bases, and the junction held 5 bases outside the gene matches. This CDR3 has 12 amino acids. CDR3 sequence reads: CSASRDRGTQYF. CDR3 in DNA: TGCAGTGCTAGCCGGGACAGAGGGACCCAGTACTTC.

This chain connects TRBV4-2 to TRBJ1-6; D might be TRBD1 (5 bases). This CDR3 is built from 15 residues. V was cut by 0 bases and J by 10 bases, with 13 bases left in between. The germline CDR1 and CDR2 sequences are LGHNA and YNFKEQ. This CDR3 is CASSQERTPGSPLHF. The CDR3 DNA reads TGTGCCAGCAGCCAAGAAAGGACACCTGGCTCACCCCTCCACTTT.

This clonotype was detected a few times. The chain links TRBV4-3 to TRBJ1-4; D not resolved. V lost 0 bases and J 0 bases, leaving 5 bases between the germline ends. The CDR3 loop spans 15 amino acids. The V gene's germline CDR1 is LGHNA and CDR2 YSLEER. The CDR3 nucleotides are TGCGCCAGCAGCCAAGATCAAGCAACTAATGAAAAACTGTTTTTT. It translates to CASSQDQATNEKLFF.

In regard to this clonotype: A much larger clone differs by one base, so this may be a read error. The conserved closing phenylalanine or tryptophan is absent in this CDR3, likely reflecting a read error. V usage is TRBV29-1 and J usage is TRBJ2-3; D remains ambiguous. The CDR3 sequence is 10 residues long. V was cut by 8 bases and J by 4 bases, with 7 bases left in between. Germline CDR1 is SQVTM and CDR2 is ANQGSEA. In nucleotides, the CDR3 is TGCAGCCACGTGTCAGATACGCAGTATTTA. Amino acid sequence: CSHVSDTQYL.

The genes are TRBV19 and TRBJ2-1; 9 bases align to TRBD2. V dropped 8 bases and J dropped 0; count of bases not matched to a gene: 5. The length of the CDR3 is 15 residues. Germline lookup yields CDR1 LNHDA and CDR2 SQIVND (reference sequence). CDR3 sequence reads: CASAISGSSYNEQFF. CDR3 in DNA: TGTGCCAGTGCGATTAGCGGGAGCTCCTACAATGAGCAGTTCTTC.

This clonotype came up many times. V is TRBV29-1 and J is TRBJ2-1; weak D call: TRBD1 (5 bases). Germline V lookup: CDR1 SQVTM, CDR2 ANQGSEA. The CDR3 is 13 residues long. Trimming shortened V by 5 bases and J by 8 bases, and 16 bases separated the two germline ends. CDR3 sequence (DNA): TGCAGCGTTTTGCAGGGTGGGGTGGATGAGCAGTTCTTC. It is translated as CSVLQGGVDEQFF.

This clonotype was seen more than once but under ten times. The V gene is TRBV4-1, the J gene TRBJ2-7, with D uncertain. V was clipped by 1 base and J by 2 bases, with 12 bases between them. CDR1 is MGHRA and CDR2 is YSYEKL in the germline V gene. The CDR3 runs 15 residues. The CDR3 DNA is TGCGCCAGCAGCCAAGCCTTCGTTGTCACCTACGAGCAGTACTTC. This codes for CASSQAFVVTYEQYF.

The gene calls are TRBV3-1 and TRBJ2-1, with D uncertain. There are 16 residues in the CDR3. Between the trimmed V and J ends, which lost 0 bases and 0 bases, there was a span of 9 bases. The germline gives CDR1 LGHDT, CDR2 YNNKEL (reference sequence). The CDR3: CASSQDWPSSYNEQFF. For the CDR3, the DNA is TGTGCCAGCAGCCAAGATTGGCCTAGCTCCTACAATGAGCAGTTCTTC.

This clonotype was seen at least ten times. The chain carries TRBV20-1 and TRBJ2-3, with 7 bases fitting TRBD2. This CDR3 is 14 amino acids long. Trimming took 5 bases from V and 4 from J; bases not matched to a gene: 9. The germline CDR1 and CDR2 sequences are DFQATT and SNEGSKA (reference sequence). CDR3 coding DNA: TGCAGTGCTCAAAACCGGGGAGGGGCAGATACGCAGTATTTT. Encoded protein: CSAQNRGGADTQYF.

This clonotype was recorded at least ten times. V gene TRBV7-6 combines with J gene TRBJ2-2; D may be TRBD2 (5 bases). The V gene's germline CDR1 is SGHVS and CDR2 FNYEAQ. V lost 4 bases, J lost 5 bases, and 14 bases lay in between. The CDR3 loop spans 15 amino acids. In nucleotides, the CDR3 is TGTGCCAGCAGCTCCATGGCGGGTACTACCGGGGAGCTGTTTTTT. Translated: CASSSMAGTTGELFF.

On this clonotype: Just one base apart from a much larger clone, this may be a read error. CDR3 nucleotides: TGTGCCAGCAGCCAAGTGAGGACCAACCCCTACGAGCAGTACTTC. Amino acids: CASSQVRTNPYEQYF. The genes are TRBV3-1 and TRBJ2-7; D is ambiguous. Between the trimmed V and J ends, which lost 1 base and 2 bases, there was a span of 12 bases. The CDR3 sequence is 15 residues long. Germline V CDR1 and CDR2: LGHDT, YNNKEL (reference sequence).

The chain links TRBV9 to TRBJ2-5; D is perhaps TRBD2 (6 bases). Germline V gene sequence: CDR1 SGDLS, CDR2 YYNGEE. This CDR3 has 16 amino acids. The germline V and J ends were trimmed by 0 bases and 1 base, with 13 bases remaining between them. CDR3 DNA sequence: TGTGCCAGCAGCGTAGGTGAGGGAGGACTCCAAGAGACCCAGTACTTC. This sequence encodes CASSVGEGGLQETQYF.

The V and J genes are TRBV20-1 and TRBJ2-1, with 11 bases lining up with TRBD2. From germline, CDR1 is DFQATT and CDR2 SNEGSKA (reference sequence). The CDR3 totals 13 residues. The V and J ends lost 3 bases and 7 bases, in that order; junction bases with no gene match: 2. CDR3 nucleotide sequence: TGCAGTGCTAGTAGCGGGGGGGTGAATGAGCAGTTCTTC. This encodes CSASSGGVNEQFF.

This clonotype has ten or more counts. V usage is TRBV4-2 and J usage is TRBJ2-3; 8 positions agree with TRBD2. The CDR3 is 14 residues long. Germline CDR1 LGHNA, CDR2 YNFKEQ. The ends lost 7 bases at V and 4 bases at J; junction bases unmatched: 7. CDR3 sequence: CASNSGSWADTQYF. CDR3 nucleotides: TGTGCCAGCAACAGCGGGAGTTGGGCAGATACGCAGTATTTT.

This clonotype was recorded at least ten times. This rearrangement joins TRBV6-2 or TRBV6-3 to TRBJ2-7; 11 bases line up with TRBD2. The CDR3 length is 13 residues. The junction had 4 bases not matched to a gene; V was cut back by 7 bases and J by 5 bases. Germline CDR1 and CDR2: MNHEY and SVGEGT. The DNA for the CDR3 is TGTGCCAGCAAGCCGGGACTAGCGGACGAGCAGTACTTC. Protein product: CASKPGLADEQYF.

This clonotype showed up just a few times. At one of its ends the junction is not consistent with the germline gene, which may arise from a read error. The J gene is TRBJ1-2, the V gene TRBV6-2 or TRBV6-3; no definite D call. The germline CDR1 and CDR2 sequences are MNHEY and SVGEGT. CDR3 length equals 12 residues. CDR3 in amino acids: CASRDGGYGYTF. The DNA for the CDR3 is TGTGCCAGCAGGGACGGCGGTTATGGCTACACTTTC.

As to this clonotype: One end of the junction fails to match germline, which may point to a read error. This chain uses TRBV20-1 with TRBJ2-3, with 11 bases lining up with TRBD2. The CDR3 length is 16 residues. In germline, CDR1 is DFQATT, CDR2 SNEGSKA (reference sequence). The CDR3 here is CSARVTSGGITDTQYF. CDR3 nucleotides: TGCAGTGCCAGAGTTACTAGCGGGGGAATCACAGATACGCAGTATTTT.

The chain employs TRBV20-1 and TRBJ1-1; a possible D gene is TRBD1 (6 bases). The V end was cut by 3 bases, the J end by 6 bases, with 8 bases between. The CDR3 contains 11 residues. CDR1 and CDR2 (germline): DFQATT, SNEGSKA (reference sequence). This CDR3 is CSARPGAEAFF. DNA for the CDR3: TGCAGTGCTAGGCCAGGGGCTGAAGCTTTCTTT.